Included here is one TCR beta chain sequence, with context. Antigen unknown. The data were taken from a study of T cells in Graves' hyperthyroidism and ophthalmopathy. The wider study: Peripheral blood samples were taken at initial diagnosis, prior to any treatment. Regarding the study as a whole: The blood repertoire included most of the expanded thyroid clonotypes above 0.001. In the analysis, a 13 V-J model separated ophthalmopathy from stable hyperthyroidism.

Duration under 3 months, a NOSPECS grade of at least 4, and a Clinical Activity Score of at least 3 characterized the ophthalmopathy patients. The source material, RNA transcripts, was used to amplify TCR beta CDR3 regions. The TCR CDR3 first-round RT-PCR relied on the HTBI primer set. TCRdb recomputed calls from the multiplex PCR reads with MiXCR, one row per CDR3 protein. The table lists 640,000 or so distinct CDR3 sequences, 14% of them singletons. Germline CDR1 reads MDHEN; CDR2 reads SYDVKM. CDR3 size: 15 residues. Germline trimming cut 6 bases from V and 15 bases from J; bases unmatched to any gene: 16.

The sample was blood. The rearrangement uses TRBV28 and TRBJ2-4; 11 bases map to TRBD1. The receptor was isolated from a woman aged 18-30 years with Graves' ophthalmopathy. The CDR3 spells CASRRGQGGRRMVYF. The CDR3 DNA follows: TGTGCCAGCAGAAGGGGACAGGGGGGACGTCGGATGGTGTACTTC.